The clone carrying this T cell receptor (beta chain) turned up a few times. The data were taken from a study of blood T cell repertoires in COVID-19. Data came from immunoSEQ multiplex PCR; TCRdb stores just in-frame clones and leaves some out. The table lists around 250,000 clones, approximately 83% of them singletons, with roughly 3.6% in the top ten. The CDR3 is made up of 16 amino acids. CDR1 is SGHDT and CDR2 is YYEEEE in the germline V gene. V gave up 0 bases and J gave up 8 bases, with 17 bases separating them. Sequencing was performed on PBMCs or T cells enriched from blood (not recorded which). The sequence was collected from a man aged 45 to 65 who had recovered from COVID-19. The chain has TRBV5-6 and TRBJ1-4; D might be TRBD1 (5 bases). CDR3 in DNA: TGTGCCAGCAGCTTGGGATCGGCAGGGCGCTTAGAAAAACTGTTTTTT. This translates into CASSLGSAGRLEKLFF.